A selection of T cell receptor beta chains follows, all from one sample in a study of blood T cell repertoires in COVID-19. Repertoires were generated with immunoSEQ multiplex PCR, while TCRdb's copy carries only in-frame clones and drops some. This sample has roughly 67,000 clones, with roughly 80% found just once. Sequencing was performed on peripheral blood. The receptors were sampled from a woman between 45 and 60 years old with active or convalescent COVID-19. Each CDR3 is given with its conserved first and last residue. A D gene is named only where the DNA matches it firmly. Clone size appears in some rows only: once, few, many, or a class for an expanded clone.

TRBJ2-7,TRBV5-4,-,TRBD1,CASSFRTGSGEQYF,TGTGCCAGCAGCTTTAGGACAGGGAGTGGGGAGCAGTACTTC
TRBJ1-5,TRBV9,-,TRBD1,CASSLGTGQGQPQHF,TGTGCCAGCAGCCTCGGGACAGGGCAAGGTCAGCCCCAGCATTTT
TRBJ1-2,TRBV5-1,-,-,CASSLAGGNYGYTF,TGCGCCAGCAGCTTGGCCGGGGGTAACTATGGCTACACCTTC
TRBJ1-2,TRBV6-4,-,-,CAKKRESNYGYTF,TGTGCCAAAAAACGGGAGTCTAACTATGGCTACACCTTC
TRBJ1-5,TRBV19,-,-,CASNLGQLPRPQHF,TGTGCCAGCAACCTGGGGCAGCTCCCTCGTCCCCAGCATTTT
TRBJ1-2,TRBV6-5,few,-,CASSDRSIGGYTF,TGTGCCAGCAGCGACAGGTCCATCGGGGGCTACACCTTC
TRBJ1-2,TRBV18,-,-,CASSPSAHPRDYGYTF,TGTGCCAGCTCACCATCTGCGCATCCCCGGGACTATGGCTACACCTTC
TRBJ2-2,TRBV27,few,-,CASSLWPGELFF,TGTGCCAGCAGTTTATGGCCGGGGGAGCTGTTTTTT
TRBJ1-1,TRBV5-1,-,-,CASSPEAGSVEAFF,TGCGCCAGCAGCCCTGAGGCGGGGTCCGTTGAAGCTTTCTTT
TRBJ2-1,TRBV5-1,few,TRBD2,CASSPSAGQREGTDEQFF,TGCGCCAGCAGCCCCTCGGCTGGGCAGCGGGAGGGCACAGATGAGCAGTTCTTC
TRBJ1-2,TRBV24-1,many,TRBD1,CATSDYRGPGYGYTF,TGTGCCACCAGTGATTACAGGGGCCCGGGGTATGGCTACACCTTC
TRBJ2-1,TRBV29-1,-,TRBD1,CSVDMGQGVDEQFF,TGCAGCGTTGATATGGGACAGGGGGTCGATGAGCAGTTCTTC
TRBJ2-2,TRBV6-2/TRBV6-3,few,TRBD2,CASSYRLAGPGELFF,TGTGCCAGCAGTTACCGACTAGCGGGACCCGGGGAGCTGTTTTTT
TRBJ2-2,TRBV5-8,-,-,CASSLDGGELFF,TGTGCCAGCAGCCTGGACGGCGGGGAGCTGTTTTTT
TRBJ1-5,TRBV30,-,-,CAWSLGTYSNQPQHF,TGTGCCTGGTCACTCGGGACTTATAGCAATCAGCCCCAGCATTTT
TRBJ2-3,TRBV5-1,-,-,CASSFGGPTDTQYF,TGCGCCAGCAGCTTTGGCGGGCCCACAGATACGCAGTATTTT
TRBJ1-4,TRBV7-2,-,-,CASSLTGWDEKLFF,TGTGCCAGCAGCTTAACCGGGTGGGATGAAAAACTGTTTTTT
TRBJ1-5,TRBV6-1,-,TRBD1,CASSERDRGANQPQHF,TGTGCCAGCAGTGAAAGGGACAGGGGGGCAAATCAGCCCCAGCATTTT
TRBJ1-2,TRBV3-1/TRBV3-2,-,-,CASSQSQTHGYTF,TGTGCCAGCAGCCAAAGTCAGACTCATGGCTACACCTTC
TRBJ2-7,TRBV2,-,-,CTSSEEGGSYEQYF,TGTACCAGCAGTGAAGAGGGAGGCTCCTACGAGCAGTACTTC
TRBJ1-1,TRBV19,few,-,CASSIRQGTEAFF,TGTGCCAGTAGTATACGGCAGGGCACTGAAGCTTTCTTT
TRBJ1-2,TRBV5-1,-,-,CASSLIQNYGYTF,TGCGCCAGCAGCTTGATACAGAACTATGGCTACACCTTC
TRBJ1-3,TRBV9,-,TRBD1,CASSSRTGGNTIYF,TGTGCCAGCAGCTCCAGGACAGGAGGAAACACCATATATTTT
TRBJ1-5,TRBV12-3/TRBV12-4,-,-,CASSYSLNQPQHF,TGTGCCAGCAGCTACAGTCTCAATCAGCCCCAGCATTTT
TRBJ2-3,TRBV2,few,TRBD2,CASSAPGLAEDTQYF,TGTGCCAGCAGCGCCCCGGGACTAGCAGAGGATACGCAGTATTTT
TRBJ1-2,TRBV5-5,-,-,CASSLIEGPNYGYTF,TGTGCCAGCAGCTTGATTGAGGGCCCTAACTATGGCTACACCTTC
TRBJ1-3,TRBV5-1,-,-,CASSRGAVSSGNTIYF,TGCGCCAGCAGCCGGGGGGCAGTGAGCTCTGGAAACACCATATATTTT
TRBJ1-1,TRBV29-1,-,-,CSVVGATEAFF,TGCAGCGTTGTGGGGGCTACTGAAGCTTTCTTT
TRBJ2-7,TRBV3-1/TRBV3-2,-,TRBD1,CASGTGAYLGEQYF,TGTGCCAGCGGGACAGGAGCCTACTTAGGGGAGCAGTACTTC
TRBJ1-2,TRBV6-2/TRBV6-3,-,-,CASSPGAQGYGYTF,TGTGCCAGCAGCCCAGGGGCTCAAGGCTATGGCTACACCTTC
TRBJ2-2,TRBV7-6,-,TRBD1,CASRASPGQGTGELFF,TGTGCCAGCAGGGCCTCACCGGGACAGGGCACCGGGGAGCTGTTTTTT
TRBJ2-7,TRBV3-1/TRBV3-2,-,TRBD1,CASSHRTGDNEQYF,TGTGCCAGCAGCCATAGGACAGGGGACAACGAGCAGTACTTC
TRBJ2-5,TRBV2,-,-,CASRPTGETQYF,TGTGCCAGCAGGCCGACAGGAGAGACCCAGTACTTC
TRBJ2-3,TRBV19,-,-,CASSIFGAGEKSPDTQYF,TGTGCCAGTAGTATCTTCGGGGCAGGGGAGAAGAGTCCAGATACGCAGTATTTT
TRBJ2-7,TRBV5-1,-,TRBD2,CASSSALAGGYYEQYF,TGCGCCAGCAGCTCGGCACTAGCGGGAGGCTACTACGAGCAGTACTTC
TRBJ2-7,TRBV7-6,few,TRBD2,CASRKSGNTYEQYF,TGTGCCAGCAGGAAAAGCGGGAATACCTACGAGCAGTACTTC
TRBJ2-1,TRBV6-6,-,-,CASSPLAASYNEQFF,TGTGCCAGCAGCCCCTTAGCGGCCTCCTACAATGAGCAGTTCTTC
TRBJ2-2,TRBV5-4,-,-,CASSPGTANTGELFF,TGTGCCAGCAGCCCCGGAACAGCGAACACCGGGGAGCTGTTTTTT
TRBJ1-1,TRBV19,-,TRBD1,CASSVSGTGPREAFF,TGTGCCAGTAGTGTTTCCGGGACAGGCCCCCGTGAAGCTTTCTTT
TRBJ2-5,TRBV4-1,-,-,CASSQNPSRLNQETQYF,TGCGCCAGCAGCCAAAACCCTAGCAGGTTGAACCAAGAGACCCAGTACTTC
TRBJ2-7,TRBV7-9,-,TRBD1,CASSRTGEVYEQYF,TGTGCCAGCAGCAGGACAGGGGAGGTATACGAGCAGTACTTC
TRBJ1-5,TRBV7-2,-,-,CASSLGQGKKYQPQHF,TGTGCCAGCAGCTTAGGGCAGGGGAAAAAGTATCAGCCCCAGCATTTT
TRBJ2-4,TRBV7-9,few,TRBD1,CASRPRQGKNIQYF,TGTGCCAGCAGGCCGAGACAGGGGAAAAACATTCAGTACTTC
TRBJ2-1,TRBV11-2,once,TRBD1,CASSPMTGASYNEQFF,TGTGCCAGCAGCCCGATGACAGGGGCCTCCTACAATGAGCAGTTCTTC
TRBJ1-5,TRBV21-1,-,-,CASSSGKQGHQPQHF,TGTGCCAGCAGCAGCGGAAAACAGGGCCATCAGCCCCAGCATTTT
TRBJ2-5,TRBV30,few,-,CAWSPGSSFGETQYF,TGTGCCTGGAGCCCGGGAAGCTCGTTTGGGGAGACCCAGTACTTC
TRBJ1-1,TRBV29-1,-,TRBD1,CSARGGTATEEAFF,TGCAGCGCCAGAGGCGGGACAGCAACCGAGGAAGCTTTCTTT
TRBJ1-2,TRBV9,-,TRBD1,CASSVQGAGGYTF,TGTGCCAGCAGCGTCCAGGGGGCAGGTGGCTACACCTTC
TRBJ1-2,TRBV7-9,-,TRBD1,CASSLEGRGAGYGYTF,TGTGCCAGCAGCTTAGAAGGCAGGGGGGCGGGCTATGGCTACACCTTC
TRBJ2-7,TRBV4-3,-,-,CASSQDDASWAYEQYF,TGCGCCAGCAGCCAAGATGACGCTAGTTGGGCCTACGAGCAGTACTTC
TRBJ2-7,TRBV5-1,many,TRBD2,CASSSGLAYEQYF,TGCGCCAGCAGCTCCGGACTAGCCTACGAGCAGTACTTC
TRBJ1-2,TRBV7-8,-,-,CASSPGGHGYTF,TGTGCCAGCAGCCCCGGGGGACATGGCTACACCTTC
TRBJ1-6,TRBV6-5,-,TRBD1,CASRPTDREAPLHF,TGTGCCAGCAGACCAACGGACAGGGAGGCACCCCTCCACTTT
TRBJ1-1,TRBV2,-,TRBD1,CASSAQNYRGTEAFF,TGTGCCAGCAGTGCTCAAAACTACAGGGGCACTGAAGCTTTCTTT
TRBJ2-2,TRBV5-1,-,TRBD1,CASSIDRATGELFF,TGCGCCAGCAGCATCGACAGGGCAACCGGGGAGCTGTTTTTT
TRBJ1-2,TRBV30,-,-,CAWSAIWPANYGYTF,TGTGCCTGGAGTGCGATTTGGCCCGCTAACTATGGCTACACCTTC
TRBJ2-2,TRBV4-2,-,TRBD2,CASSQEVFQREWSTGELFF,TGTGCCAGCAGCCAAGAGGTCTTTCAGCGGGAGTGGAGCACCGGGGAGCTGTTTTTT